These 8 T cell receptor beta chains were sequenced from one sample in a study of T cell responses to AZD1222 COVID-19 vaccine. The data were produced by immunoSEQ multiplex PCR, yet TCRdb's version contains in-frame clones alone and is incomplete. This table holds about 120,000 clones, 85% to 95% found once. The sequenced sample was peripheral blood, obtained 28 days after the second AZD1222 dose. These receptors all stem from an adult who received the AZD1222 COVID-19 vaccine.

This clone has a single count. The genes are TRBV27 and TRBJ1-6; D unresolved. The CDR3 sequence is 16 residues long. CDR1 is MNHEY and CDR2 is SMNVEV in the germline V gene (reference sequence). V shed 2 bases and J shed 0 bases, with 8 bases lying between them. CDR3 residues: CASSLEWSSYNSPLHF. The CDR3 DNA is TGTGCCAGCAGTTTAGAGTGGAGCTCCTATAATTCACCCCTCCACTTT.

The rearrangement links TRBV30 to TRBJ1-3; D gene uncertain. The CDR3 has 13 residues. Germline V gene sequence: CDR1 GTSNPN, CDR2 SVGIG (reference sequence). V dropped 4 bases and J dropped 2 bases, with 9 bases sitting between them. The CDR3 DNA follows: TGTGCCTGGATGGGTATTGCTGGAAACACCATATATTTT. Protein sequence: CAWMGIAGNTIYF.

The CDR3 DNA reads TGTGCCTGGAGTCGGACCCCTCGACGCGCTGAAGCTTTCTTT. Translating it yields CAWSRTPRRAEAFF. V is TRBV30 and J is TRBJ1-1; D call uncertain. Trimming shortened V by 2 bases and J by 6 bases, and 16 bases separated the two germline ends. Germline V gene lookup returns CDR1 GTSNPN and CDR2 SVGIG (reference sequence). CDR3 length: 14 residues.

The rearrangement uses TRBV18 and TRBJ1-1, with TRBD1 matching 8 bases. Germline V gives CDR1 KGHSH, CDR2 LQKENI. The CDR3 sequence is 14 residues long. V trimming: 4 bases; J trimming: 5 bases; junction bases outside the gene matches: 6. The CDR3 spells CASSQGQAGTEAFF. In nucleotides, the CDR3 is TGTGCCAGCTCACAGGGACAGGCGGGAACTGAAGCTTTCTTT.

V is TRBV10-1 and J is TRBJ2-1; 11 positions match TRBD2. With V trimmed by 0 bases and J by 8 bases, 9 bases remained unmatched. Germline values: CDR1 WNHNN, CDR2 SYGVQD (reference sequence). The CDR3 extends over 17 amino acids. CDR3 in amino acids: CASSESPSGRLTYEQFF. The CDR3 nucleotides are TGCGCCAGCAGTGAGTCTCCTAGCGGGAGGTTAACCTATGAGCAGTTCTTC.

The CDR3 sequence: CASSLLIGKDTQYF. In DNA, the CDR3 is TGTGCCAGCAGCTTACTTATCGGGAAAGATACGCAGTATTTT. This chain uses TRBV7-2 with TRBJ2-3; possibly TRBD2 for D (5 bases). V was pared by 2 bases and J by 5 bases, with 11 bases between. Germline V gene lookup returns CDR1 SGHTA and CDR2 FQGNSA. The CDR3 runs 14 residues.

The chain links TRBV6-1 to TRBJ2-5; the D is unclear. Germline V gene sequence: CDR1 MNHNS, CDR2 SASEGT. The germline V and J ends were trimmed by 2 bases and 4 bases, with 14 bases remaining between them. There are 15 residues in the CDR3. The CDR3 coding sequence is TGTGCCAGCAGTGAAAGGGCAGGCGAGGTAGAGACCCAGTACTTC. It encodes CASSERAGEVETQYF.

The CDR3 DNA follows: TGTGCCAGCAGCCAAGTTGGTCAAGAGAACACTGAAGCTTTCTTT. This translates into CASSQVGQENTEAFF. The rearrangement uses TRBV14 and TRBJ1-1; no clear D. The CDR3 totals 15 residues. Trimming cost V 1 base and J 1 base, with 10 bases left between them. Per the germline V gene, CDR1 is SGHDN and CDR2 is FVKESK.